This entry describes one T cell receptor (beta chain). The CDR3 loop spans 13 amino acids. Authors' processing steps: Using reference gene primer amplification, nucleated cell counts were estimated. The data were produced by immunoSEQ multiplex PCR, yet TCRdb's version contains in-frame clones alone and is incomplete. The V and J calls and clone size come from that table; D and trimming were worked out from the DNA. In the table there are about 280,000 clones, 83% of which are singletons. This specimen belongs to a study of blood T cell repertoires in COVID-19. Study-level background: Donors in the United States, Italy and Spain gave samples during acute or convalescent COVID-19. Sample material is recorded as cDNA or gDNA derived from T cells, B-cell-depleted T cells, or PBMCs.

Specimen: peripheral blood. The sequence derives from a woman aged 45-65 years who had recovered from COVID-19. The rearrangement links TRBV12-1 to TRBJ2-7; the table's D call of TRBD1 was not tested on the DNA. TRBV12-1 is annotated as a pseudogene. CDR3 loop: CARNSGTGVEQYF. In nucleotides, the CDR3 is TGTGCCAGGAACTCCGGGACAGGGGTCGAGCAGTACTTC.